The T cell receptor beta chain described here comes from a study of control samples from healthy donors and cancer patients. V dropped 6 bases and J dropped 1; count of bases not matched to a gene: 4. The germline V gene has CDR1 SGHVS and CDR2 FQNEAQ. This CDR3 contains 15 residues. Produced via immunoSEQ multiplex PCR; TCRdb's table is partial and in-frame only. The table has some 67,000 clones, nearly 90% seen once. This rearrangement joins TRBV7-8 to TRBJ2-2; TRBD2 agrees at 8 bases. This sequence originates from a man aged 55 to 70 with lung cancer. The sample consisted of PBMCs. CDR3 coding DNA: TGTGCCAGCAGGATGGCGGGGGGGAACACCGGGGAGCTGTTTTTT. It encodes CASRMAGGNTGELFF.